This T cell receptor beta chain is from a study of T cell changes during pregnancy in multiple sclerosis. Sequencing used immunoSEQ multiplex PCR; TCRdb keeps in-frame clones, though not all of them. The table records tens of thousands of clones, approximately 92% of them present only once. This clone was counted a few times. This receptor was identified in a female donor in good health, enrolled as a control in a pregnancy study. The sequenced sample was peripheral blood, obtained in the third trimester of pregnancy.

CDR3 loop: CASSSRDRKLSGNTIYF. The DNA of the CDR3 is TGTGCCAGCAGCTCCCGGGACAGGAAACTCTCTGGAAACACCATATATTTT. The chain combines TRBV7-9 with TRBJ1-3; 8 bases are shared with TRBD1. The V segment lost 4 bases and the J segment 0 bases; nucleotides outside the gene matches: 8. The CDR3 has 17 residues. Germline V gene sequence: CDR1 SEHNR, CDR2 FQNEAQ (reference sequence). Full variable domain (remainder filled in from reference TRBV7-9 and TRBJ1-3): DTGVSQNPRHKITKRGQNVTFRCDPISEHNRLYWYRQTLGQGPEFLTYFQNEAQLEKSRLLSDRFSAERPKGSFSTLEIQRTEQGDSAMYLCASSSRDRKLSGNTIYFGEGSWLTVV.